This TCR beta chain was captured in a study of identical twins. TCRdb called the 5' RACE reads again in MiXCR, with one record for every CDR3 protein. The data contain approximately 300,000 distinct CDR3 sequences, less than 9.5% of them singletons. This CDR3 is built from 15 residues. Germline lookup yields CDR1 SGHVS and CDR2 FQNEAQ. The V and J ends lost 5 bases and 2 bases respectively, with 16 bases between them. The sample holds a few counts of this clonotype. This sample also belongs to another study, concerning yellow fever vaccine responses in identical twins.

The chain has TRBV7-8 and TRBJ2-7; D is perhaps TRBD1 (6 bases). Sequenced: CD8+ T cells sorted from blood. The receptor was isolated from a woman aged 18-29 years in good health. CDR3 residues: CASSLPPGQAYEQYF. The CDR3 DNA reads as TGTGCCAGCAGCCTCCCCCCGGGACAAGCCTACGAGCAGTACTTC.